Below, 14 T cell receptor beta chains from the same sample are listed, as sequenced in a study of OX40 agonist ivuxolimab in advanced cancers. Sequenced by immunoSEQ multiplex PCR; TCRdb stores in-frame clones only, minus some. The sample consists of tens of thousands of clones, about 76% of them appearing once. Sequences were derived from CD4+ or CD8+ T cells sorted from blood, sampled in a trial of the OX40 agonist ivuxolimab. The receptors were sampled from an adult with an advanced solid tumor such as melanoma, head and neck, liver or kidney cancer.

A single count supports this clone. This chain uses TRBV6-6 with TRBJ2-1; 7 positions match TRBD1. J lost 7 bases, V lost 4 bases, and 7 bases had no gene match. The CDR3 has 14 residues. From germline, CDR1 is MNHNY and CDR2 SVGAGI (reference sequence). The CDR3 loop reads CASSWTGPLNEQFF. The CDR3 DNA sequence: TGTGCCAGCAGTTGGACAGGTCCCCTTAATGAGCAGTTCTTC.

This chain joins TRBV14 and TRBJ2-7; no clear D. The V gene's germline CDR1 is SGHDN and CDR2 FVKESK. The CDR3 sequence is 13 residues long. V shed 1 base and J shed 3 bases, with 7 bases lying between them. The CDR3 DNA sequence: TGTGCCAGCAGCCAAGTGACAAACTACGAGCAGTACTTC. Encoded protein: CASSQVTNYEQYF.

The chain has TRBV11-2 and TRBJ2-7; possibly TRBD1 for D (5 bases). Between the trimmed V and J ends, which lost 4 bases and 6 bases, there was a span of 10 bases. Germline CDR1 and CDR2: SGHAT and FQNNGV. The CDR3 covers 12 residues. The CDR3 loop reads CASSSSGLEQYF. The CDR3 DNA reads as TGTGCCAGCAGCTCCTCAGGGCTCGAGCAGTACTTC.

This clone was seen a single time. This chain joins TRBV11-2 and TRBJ2-7, with 11 nucleotides matching TRBD2. Germline V CDR1 and CDR2: SGHAT, FQNNGV. This CDR3 comprises 13 residues. V dropped 5 bases and J dropped 7; count of bases not matched to a gene: 4. The CDR3 DNA sequence: TGTGCCAGCAGCCTACTAGCGGGAGTGGAGCAGTACTTC. This sequence encodes CASSLLAGVEQYF.

The rearrangement joins TRBV13 to TRBJ2-5; D uncertain. V lost 5 bases and J 2 bases, leaving 12 bases between the germline ends. CDR3 length: 14 residues. CDR1 PRHDT and CDR2 FYEKMQ come from the germline V gene (reference sequence). The CDR3 region has the DNA TGTGCCAGCAGCCCCGAACAGTCTCAAGAGACCCAGTACTTC. This codes for CASSPEQSQETQYF.

The sample holds one count of this clone. This rearrangement joins TRBV5-1 to TRBJ1-3; the D is unclear. The CDR3 sequence is 13 residues long. V was clipped by 5 bases and J by 0 bases, with 6 bases between them. Germline assignment: CDR1 SGHRS and CDR2 YFSETQ. CDR3 nucleotides: TGCGCCAGCAGTTCTCTCTCTGGAAACACCATATATTTT. It translates to CASSSLSGNTIYF.

The rearrangement links TRBV19 to TRBJ2-7; D perhaps matches TRBD2 (6 bases). Between the trimmed V and J ends, which lost 2 bases and 6 bases, there was a span of 8 bases. This CDR3 has 12 residues. CDR1 is LNHDA, CDR2 SQIVND, per germline (reference sequence). Here the CDR3 DNA reads TGTGCCAGTAGTATATTGGGAGGCGAGCAGTACTTC. Translated: CASSILGGEQYF.

J is TRBJ1-2 and V is TRBV2; 7 bases fit TRBD1. Germline loops: CDR1 SNHLY, CDR2 FYNNEI. The J segment lost 4 bases and the V segment lost 6 bases, leaving 8 bases of the junction unmatched. The CDR3 runs 14 residues. The CDR3 loop reads CASSATGATYGYTF. CDR3 coding DNA: TGTGCCAGCAGCGCCACAGGGGCGACCTATGGCTACACCTTC.

The chain employs TRBV6-6 and TRBJ1-2; D gene ambiguous. Germline V gene data show CDR1 as MNHNY and CDR2 as SVGAGI (reference sequence). This CDR3 contains 14 residues. Deletions cut 0 bases from V and 6 bases from J, with 11 bases between. The CDR3 spells CASSYSGGDNGYTF. The CDR3 nucleotides read TGTGCCAGCAGTTACTCGGGCGGGGATAATGGCTACACCTTC.

The chain recombines TRBV5-5 with TRBJ1-2; tentatively, D is TRBD1 (6 bases). The germline V and J ends were trimmed by 4 bases and 1 base, with 17 bases remaining between them. The germline V gene encodes CDR1 SGHKS and CDR2 YYEKEE (reference sequence). The CDR3 consists of 16 residues. This CDR3 is CASSQNGGQSNYGYTF. CDR3 DNA sequence: TGTGCCAGCAGCCAAAACGGCGGACAGAGTAACTATGGCTACACCTTC.

The J gene is TRBJ2-3, the V gene TRBV9; 7 nucleotides align to TRBD2. The CDR3 totals 16 residues. The V gene end was trimmed by 3 bases and the J gene end by 3 bases; junction bases not matched to a gene: 10. Germline values: CDR1 SGDLS, CDR2 YYNGEE. CDR3 bases: TGTGCCAGCAGCGACGGCGGGAGAGGGAGAACAGATACGCAGTATTTT. Amino acid sequence: CASSDGGRGRTDTQYF.

The V and J genes are TRBV14 and TRBJ1-5, with a possible D match to TRBD1 (5 bases). V was clipped by 2 bases and J by 4 bases, with 6 bases between them. Looked up from germline, CDR1 is SGHDN and CDR2 is FVKESK. This CDR3 spans 13 amino acids. CDR3 DNA: TGTGCCAGCAGCCAATGGGGGAATCAGCCCCAGCATTTT. It is translated as CASSQWGNQPQHF.

The CDR3 here is CASSLGGSNQPQHF. In nucleotides, the CDR3 is TGCGCCAGCAGCCTGGGAGGTAGCAATCAGCCCCAGCATTTT. V usage is TRBV4-1 and J usage is TRBJ1-5; D ambiguous. Germline CDR1 MGHRA, CDR2 YSYEKL. The CDR3 consists of 14 residues. Trimming removed 4 bases at V and 0 bases at J, with 7 bases between.

This clone occurred once. The V call is TRBV7-8, the J call TRBJ1-5; D uncertain. V was shortened by 3 bases and J by 5 bases, with 11 bases between the two germline ends. CDR1 is SGHVS and CDR2 is FQNEAQ in the germline V gene. The CDR3 extends over 14 amino acids. CDR3 protein: CASSFRVRDQPQHF. The CDR3 DNA reads as TGTGCCAGCAGCTTTCGAGTTAGGGATCAGCCCCAGCATTTT.